The sequence of this T cell receptor (beta chain) was determined in a study of T cell responses to AZD1222 COVID-19 vaccine (dated by TCRdb to the early 2020s). Context from the whole study: AZD1222 recipients given second doses at about 4 weeks or at about 12 weeks were pooled, since spike-specific TCR depth and breadth were not found to differ between the two schedules. Enrollment into the trials was organized by age into subgroups of 18-55, 56-69 and 70-plus years, and those subgroups contained roughly 150, 30 and 60 TCR-sequenced participants, respectively. A total of 233 trial participants underwent TCR sequencing, of whom nearly 210 received two doses of AZD1222 and around 26 received two doses of the MenACWY control vaccine.

The CDR3 regions of human TCRbeta chains were subjected to immunosequencing. Per the source publication's procedure: Repertoire TCRs were checked for matches against a reference library of SARS-CoV-2-specific TCRs that had been generated using the MIRA antigen-specificity platform. Breadth was defined as the fraction of unique TCRs that were SARS-CoV-2-associated. Depth was defined as the fraction of total T cells that were SARS-CoV-2-associated. Using the MIRA data, each spike-specific TCR was assigned both to the spike region to which the TCR was reactive and to a CD4 or CD8 class. Log10-transformed breadth and depth values were compared by one-way ANOVA with Sidak's multiple comparisons tests. The immuneACCESS repertoire file appears here via TCRdb, limited to in-frame rearrangements. These files lack a portion of the clones; in checked studies, under half of the deficit traces to unresolved V genes, and the cause of the others is not known. Clone size and V and J calls were adopted from that table, with D and trimming inferred from the DNA. The sample records fewer than 120,000 clones, 88% of which are singletons. Of the sample, more than 1.5% falls within the top ten clones.

Beyond this particular receptor, the publication reports: Conclusions about previously exposed vaccinees are limited, since just 5 or 6 AZD1222 recipients were seropositive for SARS-CoV-2 at baseline. Reportedly, close to half of the unique spike-specific TCRs recognized epitopes lying outside the regions that are mutated in the B.1.351 and B.1.1.7 variants. The vaccine-associated CD4 TCRs covered the entire spike protein, and the dominant responses fell in regions 160-218 and 743-854. Most participants were white British and females outnumbered males, and the authors suggested that clonal diversity may have been underestimated. After two AZD1222 doses, both the breadth and the depth of spike-specific TCRs were significantly higher than at day 0 and than in MenACWY recipients. In the small 56-69-year group, the increase in depth fell short of significance, most likely because of low power. Because no day 14 peak-response samples were available, repertoires were characterized only after the peak T cell response.

V is trimmed back by 8 bases and J by 5 bases, and the junction contains 14 bases that no gene match accounts for. The CDR3 contains 15 residues, cysteine and phenylalanine counted. Left in the record is the CDR3 DNA by itself, 45 bases read in frame from the first base. CDR1 and CDR2 (MGHDK, SYGVNS) derive from the germline V gene. Taken with the paper, the label for time point translates to: baseline before first vaccination. Vaccinee samples were obtained from the UK trials COV001 and COV002, which included a single-blind randomized controlled phase 2/3 trial of AZD1222 (ChAdOx1 nCoV-19) in healthy adults. Trial participant PBMC samples were collected at day 0 and day 28 after the second dose for TCRbeta chain sequencing. As regards this clone: Its specific antigen is unknown. Within one base of it there is no much larger clone, and no base qualities were kept.

The material sequenced was peripheral blood, taken on day 0 of AZD1222 vaccination. The TCR comes from an adult in good health. The receptor chain draws on TRBV25-1 and TRBJ1-2, with 7 bases matching TRBD1. The base sequence is TGTGCCAGCCGGTCAGGTACGACAGGGCTGTATGGCTACACCTTC. Translated, this gives CASRSGTTGLYGYTF.